A single sample gave rise to the 23 T cell receptor beta chains below, sequenced in a study of blood T cell repertoires in COVID-19. Repertoires were generated with immunoSEQ multiplex PCR, while TCRdb's copy carries only in-frame clones and drops some. The repertoire includes some 430,000 clones, about 92% of them detected once, and about 0.6% sits in the top ten. Sequencing input: PBMCs or T cells enriched from blood (not recorded which). These receptors all stem from a man in his late teens or twenties who had recovered from COVID-19.

This clone has more than one count but fewer than ten. The rearrangement uses TRBV27 and TRBJ1-4, with TRBD1 matching over 7 bases. This CDR3 region has 15 residues. Germline V gene lookup returns CDR1 MNHEY and CDR2 SMNVEV (reference sequence). The junction had 8 bases not matched to a gene; V was cut back by 6 bases and J by 4 bases. The CDR3 protein is CASRKKGAGNEKLFF. In DNA form, the CDR3 reads TGTGCCAGCAGAAAAAAGGGGGCAGGTAATGAAAAACTGTTTTTT.

The chain uses TRBV4-1 and TRBJ1-4; 8 bases are a match to TRBD1. CDR1 MGHRA and CDR2 YSYEKL come from the germline V gene. There are 16 residues in the CDR3. The trim removed 1 base at V and 4 bases at J, leaving 5 bases unmatched. DNA for the CDR3: TGCGCCAGCAGCCAAGGGCGACAGGGGTATAATGAAAAACTGTTTTTT. Amino acids: CASSQGRQGYNEKLFF.

The rearrangement joins TRBV27 to TRBJ2-7; D is unclear. This CDR3 spans 11 amino acids. The germline V and J ends were trimmed by 6 bases and 3 bases, with 6 bases remaining between them. Germline-derived CDR1 and CDR2 are MNHEY and SMNVEV (reference sequence). The CDR3 sequence is CASSLGYEQYF. In DNA, the CDR3 is TGTGCCAGCAGCCTAGGCTACGAGCAGTACTTC.

V is TRBV19 and J is TRBJ2-2, with D maybe TRBD2 (5 bases). Trimming shortened V by 1 base and J by 6 bases, and 12 bases separated the two germline ends. Germline lookup yields CDR1 LNHDA and CDR2 SQIVND (reference sequence). The CDR3 is made up of 15 amino acids. CDR3 amino acids: CASSIVEGSAGELFF. The CDR3 coding sequence is TGTGCCAGTAGTATAGTGGAAGGGAGTGCCGGGGAGCTGTTTTTT.

This chain uses TRBV28 with TRBJ1-1; D perhaps matches TRBD1 (6 bases). From germline, CDR1 is MDHEN and CDR2 SYDVKM. The CDR3 runs to 15 residues. Trimming removed 5 bases at V and 1 base at J, with 14 bases between. CDR3 sequence: CASSTQGVRNTEAFF. Written as DNA, the CDR3 is TGTGCCAGCAGTACACAGGGTGTTAGGAACACTGAAGCTTTCTTT.

The genes are TRBV4-1 and TRBJ2-7; 13 bases align to TRBD2. Germline trimming cut 6 bases from V and 3 bases from J; bases unmatched to any gene: 5. This CDR3 contains 15 residues. Germline assignment: CDR1 MGHRA and CDR2 YSYEKL. Written as DNA, the CDR3 is TGCGCCAGCAGTGGGACTAGCGGGATAAACTACGAGCAGTACTTC. Translation gives CASSGTSGINYEQYF.

The gene calls are TRBV28 and TRBJ2-7, with D possibly matching TRBD2 (6 bases). The CDR3 is 13 amino acids. The V end lost 3 bases, the J end lost 9 bases, and 15 bases lay between the germline ends. The germline CDR1 and CDR2 sequences are MDHEN and SYDVKM. The CDR3 is CASSFGGIIGQYF. In DNA form, the CDR3 reads TGTGCCAGCAGTTTTGGCGGGATAATAGGGCAGTACTTC.

The V gene is TRBV10-1, the J gene TRBJ2-1; TRBD1 is a possible D gene (5 bases). V shed 3 bases and J shed 7 bases, with 7 bases lying between them. CDR3 length: 12 residues. The germline V gene encodes CDR1 WNHNN and CDR2 SYGVQD (reference sequence). This CDR3 reads CASSEGANEQFF. In DNA form, the CDR3 reads TGCGCCAGCAGTGAAGGGGCTAATGAGCAGTTCTTC.

This sequence joins TRBV9 and TRBJ1-3; tentatively, D is TRBD1 (5 bases). The V and J ends lost 4 bases and 0 bases respectively, with 14 bases between them. This CDR3 is 16 amino acids long. CDR1 is SGDLS, CDR2 YYNGEE, per germline. The DNA of the CDR3 is TGTGCCAGCAGCCTAAGGGGTGCCCACTCTGGAAACACCATATATTTT. It translates to CASSLRGAHSGNTIYF. The variable domain in full, with the rest retrieved from reference TRBV9 and TRBJ1-3, is DSGVTQTPKHLITATGQRVTLRCSPRSGDLSVYWYQQSLDQGLQFLIQYYNGEERAKGNILERFSAQQFPDLHSELNLSSLELGDSALYFCASSLRGAHSGNTIYFGEGSWLTVV.

The chain combines TRBV7-9 with TRBJ1-2; 9 nucleotides agree with TRBD1. The germline CDR1 and CDR2 sequences are SEHNR and FQNEAQ (reference sequence). CDR3 length: 15 residues. V trimming: 6 bases; J trimming: 4 bases; junction bases outside the gene matches: 9. In DNA, the CDR3 is TGTGCCAGCAGACATAACAGGGGGCTCGCCTATGGCTACACCTTC. Translated, it gives CASRHNRGLAYGYTF.

This chain joins TRBV7-2 and TRBJ1-5, with D possibly matching TRBD1 (5 bases). Trimming removed 5 bases at V and 4 bases at J, with 15 bases between. The CDR3 totals 15 residues. Germline-derived CDR1 and CDR2 are SGHTA and FQGNSA. The CDR3 nucleotides read TGTGCCAGCAGCCTGGACACCGCTTGGAATCAGCCCCAGCATTTT. This gives the protein CASSLDTAWNQPQHF.

On this clone: Distinct nucleotide sequences in the sample also encode this CDR3. The chain recombines TRBV10-3 with TRBJ1-2; tentative D call: TRBD1 (6 bases). The CDR3 extends over 14 amino acids. V dropped 2 bases and J dropped 2 bases, with 9 bases sitting between them. Germline V gives CDR1 ENHRY, CDR2 SYGVKD. DNA for the CDR3: TGTGCCATCAGTGAGGCACAGGGCAACTATGGCTACACCTTC. Translating gives CAISEAQGNYGYTF.

This clone was counted between two and nine times. J is TRBJ2-2 and V is TRBV28, with D tentatively TRBD2 (5 bases). CDR1 and CDR2 from the germline V gene are MDHEN and SYDVKM. This CDR3 spans 16 amino acids. V lost 4 bases, J lost 4 bases, and 16 bases lay in between. DNA for the CDR3: TGTGCCAGCAGTTCCGAGGTAGCGACACCCACCGGGGAGCTGTTTTTT. It encodes CASSSEVATPTGELFF.

This chain links TRBV5-1 with TRBJ2-1; 11 bases agree with TRBD1. CDR3 length: 20 residues. CDR1 is SGHRS and CDR2 is YFSETQ in the germline V gene. V was clipped by 3 bases and J by 7 bases; unmatched bases: 21. In DNA form, the CDR3 reads TGCGCCAGCAGCTCTAAGGGACAGGGGGAAGGTATACTCCGAGGGAATGAGCAGTTCTTC. Amino acid sequence: CASSSKGQGEGILRGNEQFF.

This clone was counted between two and nine times. V gene TRBV30 combines with J gene TRBJ1-6; TRBD1 matches 11 bases. The length of the CDR3 is 12 residues. The J segment lost 7 bases and the V segment lost 8 bases, leaving 1 base of the junction unmatched. Per germline, CDR1 GTSNPN and CDR2 SVGIG (reference sequence). The CDR3: CAGTGGNSPLHF. CDR3 in DNA: TGTGCCGGGACAGGGGGAAATTCACCCCTCCACTTT.

The count of this clone is one. The rearrangement uses TRBV7-3 and TRBJ2-1, with TRBD2 as a possible D gene (5 bases). Between the trimmed V and J ends, which lost 5 bases and 2 bases, there was a span of 10 bases. This CDR3 has 14 residues. Looked up from germline, CDR1 is SGHTA and CDR2 is FQGTGA. The CDR3 DNA sequence: TGTGCCAGCAGCCTAAGCGGAACCTACAATGAGCAGTTCTTC. This codes for CASSLSGTYNEQFF.

This clone has just one count. The chain uses TRBV4-1 and TRBJ1-1; no reliable D call. Germline V gene lookup returns CDR1 MGHRA and CDR2 YSYEKL. V was shortened by 2 bases and J by 6 bases, with 16 bases between the two germline ends. The CDR3 has 15 amino acids. CDR3 region: CASSQSHLSEPEAFF. The CDR3 DNA reads as TGCGCCAGCAGCCAAAGTCACCTAAGTGAGCCTGAAGCTTTCTTT.

Only one count was recorded for this clone. The V gene is TRBV19, the J gene TRBJ2-7; D possibly corresponds to TRBD2 (6 bases). The germline CDR1 and CDR2 sequences are LNHDA and SQIVND (reference sequence). This CDR3 has 13 residues. The V end was cut by 1 base, the J end by 5 bases, with 9 bases between. The CDR3 DNA reads as TGTGCCAGTAGTATAGGCGGGGACCACGAGCAGTACTTC. This translates into CASSIGGDHEQYF.

This chain links TRBV5-4 with TRBJ1-4; TRBD1 is a possible D gene (6 bases). The CDR3 contains 15 residues. The V gene lost 1 base and the J gene lost 8 bases, with 15 bases spanning the gap. CDR1 SGHNT and CDR2 YYREEE come from the germline V gene (reference sequence). The chain's CDR3 is CASSLFNFGGEKLFF. CDR3 DNA sequence: TGTGCCAGCAGCTTGTTTAATTTTGGGGGCGAAAAACTGTTTTTT.

This sequence joins TRBV28 and TRBJ2-7, with 7 bases identical to TRBD1. Germline V gene data show CDR1 as MDHEN and CDR2 as SYDVKM. The CDR3 sequence is 14 residues long. V lost 6 bases to trimming and J lost 4 bases; unmatched junction nucleotides: 9. DNA for the CDR3: TGTGCCAGCAGACTACCGGGACAGACTTACGAGCAGTACTTC. The encoded protein is CASRLPGQTYEQYF. Combining the CDR3 with reference TRBV28 and TRBJ2-7 gives the whole variable domain DVKVTQSSRYLVKRTGEKVFLECVQDMDHENMFWYRQDPGLGLRLIYFSYDVKMKEKGDIPEGYSVSREKKERFSLILESASTNQTSMYLCASRLPGQTYEQYFGPGTRLTVT.

The rearrangement joins TRBV4-1 to TRBJ2-5; perhaps TRBD1 as D (6 bases). The length of the CDR3 is 15 residues. The germline V and J ends were trimmed by 0 bases and 3 bases, with 11 bases remaining between them. Looked up from germline, CDR1 is MGHRA and CDR2 is YSYEKL. In DNA form, the CDR3 reads TGCGCCAGCAGCCAAGAATATAGGACAGAAGAGACCCAGTACTTC. It encodes CASSQEYRTEETQYF.

This clone showed up just a few times. The chain combines TRBV5-4 with TRBJ2-5; maybe TRBD1 (6 bases). With 0 bases removed from V and 1 base from J, the gap between germline ends came to 7 bases. In germline, CDR1 is SGHNT, CDR2 YYREEE (reference sequence). There are 14 residues in the CDR3. CDR3 in DNA: TGTGCCAGCAGCTTGGGGACAGTCCAAGAGACCCAGTACTTC. It codes for CASSLGTVQETQYF.

This sequence joins TRBV27 and TRBJ2-1; the D is unclear. CDR3 length: 13 residues. Deletions cut 3 bases from V and 6 bases from J, with 9 bases between. Looked up from germline, CDR1 is MNHEY and CDR2 is SMNVEV (reference sequence). CDR3 nucleotides: TGTGCCAGCAGTTTTCTAACCGGCAATGAGCAGTTCTTC. Encoded protein: CASSFLTGNEQFF.